The entry below gives a single TCR beta chain sequence along with its context. Antigen specificity is unknown. This entry is derived from a study of cytomegalovirus exposure and HLA in healthy donors. Study details: One earlier analysis, a look at about 179 million T cells, found some 110 million unique TCR beta sequences. Overall study findings and caveats: Later analysis found that TCR beta chains associated with HLA were more clonally expanded than other, equally common chains.

The PCR contained 60 Vbeta and 13 Jbeta primers. Profiled with immunoSEQ multiplex PCR; TCRdb holds only in-frame clones, not every one. The profile shows fewer than 140,000 clones, approximately 80% of them singletons. The J segment lost 7 bases and the V segment lost 2 bases, leaving 1 base of the junction unmatched. There are 11 residues in the CDR3. The germline V gene encodes CDR1 GTSNPN and CDR2 SVGIG (reference sequence). This clonotype originated in a man over 45 in good health and CMV-seronegative. The rearrangement uses TRBV30 and TRBJ1-2; 7 nucleotides match TRBD1. Sequencing used PBMCs. The DNA of the CDR3 is TGTGCCTGGAGTTCAGGGGGTGGCTACACCTTC. It is translated as CAWSSGGGYTF. The variable domain in full, with the rest retrieved from reference TRBV30 and TRBJ1-2, is SQTIHQWPATLVQPVGSPLSLECTVEGTSNPNLYWYRQAAGRGLQLLFYSVGIGQISSEVPQNLSASRPQDRQFILSSKKLLLSDSGFYLCAWSSGGGYTFGSGTRLTVV.